This T cell receptor (beta chain) was identified in a study of shared clonotypes between healthy human individuals. The study, taken as a whole, reports: Some clonotypes were shared by all four sorted-subset donors, while others were not shared. The non-shared ones had lower generation probabilities than the shared ones.

The CDR3 has 12 amino acids. Trimming at V came to 5 bases and at J to 10 bases, leaving 6 bases not matched to a gene. Germline V gives CDR1 LNHDA, CDR2 SQIVND (reference sequence). A note on this clone: The antigen is not known.

The authors loaded about 200 ng DNA, about 30,000 T cell genomes, into sorted-subset replicate PCRs. Authors' methods: Without quality scores, immunoSEQ junctional reads could not be filtered like full-length reads. The data were produced by immunoSEQ multiplex PCR, yet TCRdb's version contains in-frame clones alone and is incomplete. V, J and clone size are those of that table, while D and trimming were read from the DNA. Here the sample spans over 850,000 clones, approximately 80% being singletons. Sequencing used memory CD4+ T cells from PBMCs. Described subset: CD45RA-negative fraction. The sequence was collected from a man aged 18 to 29 in good health. Some clones in this sample may be carry-over from other donors' samples. J is TRBJ2-3 and V is TRBV19; TRBD1 matches at 7 bases. CDR3 sequence reads: CASSWDRAAQYF. CDR3 bases: TGTGCCAGTAGTTGGGACAGAGCCGCGCAGTATTTT.